The source of this TCR beta chain is a study of cytomegalovirus exposure and HLA in healthy donors. This clone was observed a single time. The antigen remains undetermined. 13 Jbeta primers and 60 Vbeta primers were used for the PCR. The repertoire was sequenced with immunoSEQ multiplex PCR; TCRdb's copy has only in-frame clones and lacks some. The data contain some 140,000 clones, 65% to 85% of them seen just once; the ten biggest clones take up about 0.97%. The CDR3 covers 15 residues. Trimming pared 0 bases from V and 4 bases from J, leaving 10 bases between. Looked up from germline, CDR1 is LGHNA and CDR2 is YSLEER. Overall study results and limits: Researchers reported in a later analysis that common viral pathogens appeared linked to several top clusters. While the bulk of TCR sequences proved rare, some public TCRs turned up in many donors. Reports state that TCR beta sequences accurately predicted most subjects' HLA-A and HLA-B alleles.

The rearrangement links TRBV4-3 to TRBJ1-3; D is uncertain. This clonotype was sampled from a young man in good health and CMV-seronegative. Sequenced sample: PBMCs. The CDR3 loop is CASSQERAGGNTIYF. CDR3 coding DNA: TGCGCCAGCAGCCAAGAAAGGGCGGGAGGAAACACCATATATTTT.